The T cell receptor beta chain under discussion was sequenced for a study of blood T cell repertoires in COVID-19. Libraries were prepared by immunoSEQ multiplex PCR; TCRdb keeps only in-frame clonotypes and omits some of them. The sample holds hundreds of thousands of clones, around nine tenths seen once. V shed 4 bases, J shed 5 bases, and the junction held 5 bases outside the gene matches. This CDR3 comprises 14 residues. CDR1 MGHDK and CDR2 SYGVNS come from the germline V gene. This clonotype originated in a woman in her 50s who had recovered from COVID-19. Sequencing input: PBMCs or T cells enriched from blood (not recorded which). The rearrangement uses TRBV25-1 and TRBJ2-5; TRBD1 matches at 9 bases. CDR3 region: CASSAGQGGETQYF. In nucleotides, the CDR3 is TGTGCCAGCAGTGCGGGACAGGGAGGGGAGACCCAGTACTTC. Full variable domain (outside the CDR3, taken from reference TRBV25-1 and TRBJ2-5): EADIYQTPRYLVIGTGKKITLECSQTMGHDKMYWYQQDPGMELHLIHYSYGVNSTEKGDLSSESTVSRIRTEHFPLTLESARPSHTSQYLCASSAGQGGETQYFGPGTRLLVL.